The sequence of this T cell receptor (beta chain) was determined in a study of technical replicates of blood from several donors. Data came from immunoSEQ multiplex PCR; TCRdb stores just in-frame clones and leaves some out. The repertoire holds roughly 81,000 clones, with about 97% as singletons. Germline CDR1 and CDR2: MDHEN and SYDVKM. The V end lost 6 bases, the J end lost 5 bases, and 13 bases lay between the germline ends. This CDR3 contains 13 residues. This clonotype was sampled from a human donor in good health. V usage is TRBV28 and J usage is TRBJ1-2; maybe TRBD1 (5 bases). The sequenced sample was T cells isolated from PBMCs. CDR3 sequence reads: CASRPRVLYGYTF. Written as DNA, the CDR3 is TGTGCCAGCAGACCCAGGGTACTATATGGCTACACCTTC.